Shown below are 24 T cell receptor beta chains from a single sample sequenced in a study of control samples from healthy donors and cancer patients (dated by TCRdb to 2020 to 2022). Library preparation was by the immunoSEQ multiplex PCR assay. This immuneACCESS table, as held by TCRdb, lists in-frame sequences with V and J called but not all clones. Of the missing ones, under half trace to an unresolved V gene in checked studies; the others have no known cause. The sample records hundreds of thousands of clones, roughly four fifths of which are singletons. The top ten clonotypes cover about 14% of the sample. The sequencing input was PBMCs. The receptors come from a woman aged 60-75 years with lung cancer.

V gene TRBV11-3 combines with J gene TRBJ2-2, with 10 nucleotides matching TRBD2. Germline trimming cut 5 bases from V and 3 bases from J; bases unmatched to any gene: 6. The CDR3 has 16 amino acids. CDR1 is SGHNT and CDR2 is YENEEA in the germline V gene. The chain's CDR3 is CASSGAGGGDTGELFF. The CDR3, as DNA: TGTGCCAGCAGCGGAGCGGGGGGGGGCGACACCGGGGAGCTGTTTTTT.

The rearrangement joins TRBV11-2 to TRBJ2-2; the match to TRBD2 covers 16 bases. Germline assignment: CDR1 SGHAT and CDR2 FQNNGV. The CDR3 covers 18 residues. Germline trimming cut 3 bases from V and 3 bases from J; bases unmatched to any gene: 4. The CDR3 protein is CASSLGLAGGRDTGELFF. The CDR3 region has the DNA TGTGCCAGCAGCTTGGGACTAGCGGGAGGGAGGGACACCGGGGAGCTGTTTTTT.

The rearrangement joins TRBV15 to TRBJ1-5; D ambiguous. The CDR3 covers 15 residues. Looked up from germline, CDR1 is LNHNV and CDR2 is YYDKDF (reference sequence). Trimming cost V 3 bases and J 0 bases, with 9 bases left between them. The CDR3 loop is CATSRERYSNQPQHF. Here the CDR3 DNA reads TGTGCCACCAGCAGGGAGAGGTATAGCAATCAGCCCCAGCATTTT.

Regarding this clone: In the same sample, other DNA sequences code for this CDR3. The V gene is TRBV20-1, the J gene TRBJ1-5, with 7 bases aligning to TRBD1. Unmatched junction bases numbered 8, after V lost 3 bases and J lost 6 bases. The germline gives CDR1 DFQATT, CDR2 SNEGSKA (reference sequence). CDR3 length: 14 amino acids. CDR3 region: CSASEGAIGQPQHF. The CDR3 nucleotides read TGCAGTGCTAGTGAGGGGGCGATTGGTCAGCCCCAGCATTTT.

About this clone: Other DNA sequences of this sample code for an identical CDR3. The V gene is TRBV2, the J gene TRBJ2-2, with D maybe TRBD2 (7 bases). V lost 10 bases and J lost 6, with 24 bases in between. Germline V gene sequence: CDR1 SNHLY, CDR2 FYNNEI. This CDR3 contains 16 residues. The CDR3 sequence: CATQGQSLGGAGELFF. Here the CDR3 DNA reads TGTGCCACCCAAGGACAGTCGCTTGGGGGGGCCGGGGAGCTGTTTTTT.

The V gene is TRBV3-1 (or the pseudogene TRBV3-2), the J gene TRBJ2-3, with TRBD1 identical over 9 bases. Germline values: CDR1 LGHDT, CDR2 YNNKEL (reference sequence). This CDR3 is built from 13 residues. After removal of 5 bases from V and 10 bases from J, the junction contained 7 bases not matched to a gene. In nucleotides, the CDR3 is TGTGCCAGCAGCACTGCCCGACAGGGGGCGCAGTATTTT. This encodes CASSTARQGAQYF.

The CDR3 DNA is TGTGCCAGCAGCCAGGGTAAGGCAGGGCTCTCCTACAATGAGCAGTTCTTC. Translation gives CASSQGKAGLSYNEQFF. The J gene is TRBJ2-1, the V gene TRBV3-1 (or the pseudogene TRBV3-2), with D maybe TRBD1 (5 bases). V was cut by 3 bases and J by 0 bases, with 15 bases left in between. Germline-derived CDR1 and CDR2 are LGHDT and YNNKEL (reference sequence). The CDR3 is made up of 17 amino acids.

V gene TRBV15 combines with J gene TRBJ2-1; D gene ambiguous. This CDR3 spans 13 amino acids. From germline, CDR1 is LNHNV and CDR2 YYDKDF (reference sequence). V dropped 7 bases and J dropped 2 bases, with 9 bases sitting between them. CDR3 amino acids: CATTTPTYNEQFF. The CDR3 bases are TGTGCCACCACCACCCCAACCTACAATGAGCAGTTCTTC. The variable domain in full, with the rest retrieved from reference TRBV15 and TRBJ2-1, is DAMVIQNPRYQVTQFGKPVTLSCSQTLNHNVMYWYQQKSSQAPKLLFHYYDKDFNNEADTPDNFQSRRPNTSFCFLDIRSPGLGDTAMYLCATTTPTYNEQFFGPGTRLTVL.

V usage is TRBV6-1 and J usage is TRBJ1-1; D is unclear. The V gene's germline CDR1 is MNHNS and CDR2 SASEGT. V dropped 4 bases and J dropped 3 bases, with 18 bases sitting between them. This CDR3 spans 16 amino acids. The CDR3 loop reads CASSVGIGISDTEAFF. Here the CDR3 DNA reads TGTGCCAGCAGTGTCGGTATAGGGATAAGTGACACTGAAGCTTTCTTT.

V usage is TRBV2 and J usage is TRBJ1-1, with a weak D call TRBD1 (5 bases). CDR3 length equals 14 residues. Germline V gene lookup returns CDR1 SNHLY and CDR2 FYNNEI. Trimming pared 4 bases from V and 0 bases from J, leaving 9 bases between. CDR3 nucleotides: TGTGCCAGCAGTGCAACAGGAATGAACACTGAAGCTTTCTTT. This gives the protein CASSATGMNTEAFF.

The chain is built from TRBV30 and TRBJ2-3; 11 nucleotides agree with TRBD2. CDR1 is GTSNPN, CDR2 SVGIG, per germline (reference sequence). V shed 3 bases and J 3 bases; nucleotides not matched to a gene: 2. This CDR3 is built from 14 residues. The CDR3 here is CAWSWTSGTDTQYF. In nucleotides, the CDR3 is TGTGCCTGGAGCTGGACTAGCGGGACAGATACGCAGTATTTT.

This clone was found once. The chain links TRBV10-3 to TRBJ2-6; TRBD2 aligns across 11 bases. CDR1 is ENHRY and CDR2 is SYGVKD in the germline V gene. V lost 4 bases and J lost 1; bases outside the gene matches: 3. This CDR3 region has 17 residues. The CDR3 is CAISGGTSGSGANVLTF. As DNA, the CDR3 is TGTGCCATCAGTGGAGGGACTAGCGGTTCTGGGGCCAACGTCCTGACTTTC.

The rearrangement links TRBV7-9 to TRBJ2-7; D possibly corresponds to TRBD2 (7 bases). The CDR3 contains 17 residues. The V end lost 4 bases, the J end lost 1 base, and 20 bases lay between the germline ends. Germline V gives CDR1 SEHNR, CDR2 FQNEAQ (reference sequence). CDR3 sequence: CASSSTGGGGWSYEQYF. The CDR3 nucleotides read TGTGCCAGCAGCTCAACGGGGGGCGGCGGATGGTCCTACGAGCAGTACTTC.

The chain carries TRBV6-2 or TRBV6-3 and TRBJ2-7; perhaps TRBD2 as D (6 bases). This CDR3 spans 12 amino acids. CDR1 and CDR2 (germline): MNHEY, SVGEGT. The ends were cut back, 5 bases at V and 2 bases at J, with 7 bases in the middle. This CDR3 is CASSRGTYEQYF. DNA for the CDR3: TGTGCCAGCAGTCGGGGGACCTACGAGCAGTACTTC.

The chain links TRBV29-1 to TRBJ2-5; TRBD2 might be the D (6 bases). Germline CDR1 SQVTM, CDR2 ANQGSEA. CDR3 length equals 16 residues. The V end was cut by 1 base, the J end by 3 bases, with 18 bases between. The DNA for the CDR3 is TGCAGCGTTGAAGGCCAGTGGGGGGTAGGGGAAGAGACCCAGTACTTC. It encodes CSVEGQWGVGEETQYF.

This chain uses TRBV10-3 with TRBJ1-3, with D tentatively TRBD1 (5 bases). This CDR3 spans 14 amino acids. Trimming stripped 5 bases from V and 6 bases from J, with 14 bases between. Germline lookup yields CDR1 ENHRY and CDR2 SYGVKD. CDR3 residues: CAISPQGGENTIYF. DNA of the CDR3: TGTGCCATCAGTCCCCAGGGCGGTGAAAACACCATATATTTT.

The chain joins TRBV11-3 to TRBJ2-1; 10 bases align to TRBD1. J gave up 10 bases and V 5 bases, and 5 bases lay outside the gene matches. Germline V gene sequence: CDR1 SGHNT, CDR2 YENEEA. The CDR3 has 13 amino acids. CDR3: CASSGGQGGEQFF. DNA of the CDR3: TGTGCCAGCAGCGGCGGACAGGGGGGGGAGCAGTTCTTC.

Here the CDR3 DNA reads TGTGCCAGCAGTTCGGCTTGGACTCAGCCCCAGCATTTT. It is translated as CASSSAWTQPQHF. The gene calls are TRBV6-5 and TRBJ1-5, with D hard to call. The CDR3 is 13 residues long. Germline V gene data show CDR1 as MNHEY and CDR2 as SVGAGI. V was trimmed by 4 bases and J by 6 bases, leaving 10 bases between them.

In DNA form, the CDR3 reads TGTGCCAGCAGCTTAGATTGGGCTAGCGGGGGGTTAAATACGCAGTATTTT. Translated, it gives CASSLDWASGGLNTQYF. The chain employs TRBV7-2 and TRBJ2-3, with TRBD2 identical over 11 bases. Germline loops: CDR1 SGHTA, CDR2 FQGNSA. This CDR3 has 17 residues. J was trimmed by 7 bases and V by 1 base; bases with no gene match: 10.

The chain recombines TRBV5-5 with TRBJ1-2; D is undetermined. This CDR3 is built from 13 residues. Germline V gene data show CDR1 as SGHKS and CDR2 as YYEKEE (reference sequence). The V end was cut by 1 base, the J end by 5 bases, with 9 bases between. CDR3 protein: CASSLRGYYGYTF. CDR3 sequence (DNA): TGTGCCAGCAGCTTGCGAGGGTATTATGGCTACACCTTC.

The rearrangement links TRBV12-3 or TRBV12-4 to TRBJ2-7; D perhaps matches TRBD2 (6 bases). Trimming shortened V by 8 bases and J by 2 bases, and 7 bases separated the two germline ends. The CDR3 is 11 amino acids. CDR3: CASGGTYEQYF. DNA of the CDR3: TGTGCCAGCGGGGGGACCTACGAGCAGTACTTC.

This chain uses TRBV7-2 with TRBJ1-3, with TRBD1 matching over 10 bases. The length of the CDR3 is 15 residues. J lost 2 bases, V lost 6 bases, and 4 bases had no gene match. CDR1 and CDR2 from the germline V gene are SGHTA and FQGNSA. CDR3 in DNA: TGTGCCAGCAGGCGACAGGGGGCTGCTGGAAACACCATATATTTT. Amino acid sequence: CASRRQGAAGNTIYF.

The chain joins TRBV27 to TRBJ1-1; possibly TRBD1 for D (5 bases). Trimming cost V 2 bases and J 2 bases, with 9 bases left between them. CDR1 and CDR2 from the germline V gene are MNHEY and SMNVEV (reference sequence). There are 14 residues in the CDR3. DNA of the CDR3: TGTGCCAGCAGTTTAGAGGGGTATAACACTGAAGCTTTCTTT. Its translation is CASSLEGYNTEAFF.

J is TRBJ1-5 and V is TRBV9, with D perhaps TRBD1 (6 bases). V was clipped by 3 bases and J by 7 bases, with 11 bases between them. CDR1 is SGDLS, CDR2 YYNGEE, per germline. This CDR3 has 13 amino acids. Written as DNA, the CDR3 is TGTGCCAGCAGCGCGACAGGTACCCAGCCCCAGCATTTT. It is translated as CASSATGTQPQHF.